These T cell receptor beta chains were read from a single sample in a study of cytomegalovirus exposure and HLA in healthy donors. Profiled with immunoSEQ multiplex PCR; TCRdb holds only in-frame clones, not every one. Of roughly 120,000 clones listed, 82% are singletons. Material for sequencing was PBMCs. These receptors came from a woman in her late teens or twenties in good health and CMV-seronegative. Each CDR3 is given with its conserved first and last residue.

v_call cdr3_aa
TRBV7-2 CASSPVAGALHNEQFF
TRBV4-3 CASSQDGRAYTQYF
TRBV12-5 CASGFKADYEQYF
TRBV15 CATQDGTGYPDTQYF
TRBV6-5 CASSYYGTGTYNEQFF
TRBV29-1 CSVGQDYGYTF
TRBV5-1 CASSLDGTGALGDGYTF
TRBV10-1 CASSESLGRGTTDTQYF
TRBV5-1 CASSLEPPGQGSQPQHF
TRBV6-4 CATPADRSSYNEQFF
TRBV30 CALIVQPNTEAFF
TRBV5-4 CASSPGTSPYEQYF
TRBV7-6 CASSPLYQAFF
TRBV19 CASSLEFYYGYTF
TRBV19 CASSIYGYQETQYF
TRBV7-2 CASSSKLTGTRQETQYF
TRBV16 CASSRGDSNYGYTF
TRBV15 CATSRDSRGANVLTF
TRBV7-2 CASSLPPGETQYF
TRBV7-9 CAHRGLTNEKLFF
TRBV5-6 CASSLGQGASKYEQYF
TRBV25-1 CASSEPGWRAGELFF
TRBV9 CASSVGPGGTEAFF
TRBV9 CASSVGAGADGYTF
TRBV18 CASSTTLSLSGANVLTF
TRBV11-3 CASSHGQQETQYF
TRBV19 CASSWDRISTDTQYF
TRBV5-4 CASSRGGTGLYNSPLHF
TRBV5-4 CASSALAESKETQYF
TRBV1 CTSSQVTGQGMSSYEQYF
TRBV7-9 CASSTYTEEETQYF
TRBV5-1 CASSLDAEGYGYTF
TRBV9 CASSVNPSGHGEQYF
TRBV5-6 CASSFRGSFAEAFF
TRBV18 CASSPLDSHAREAFF
TRBV5-1 CASSPDQGAGGYTF
TRBV9 CASSSAGGSGETQYF
TRBV5-1 CASRAYGGNTEAFF
TRBV30 CAWSPLTGEYSPLHF
TRBV14 CASRRQGGNYGYTF
TRBV7-9 CASSLDWSYEQYF
TRBV9 CASSVRWDGYTF
TRBV6-5 CASTNTPGRTEAFF
TRBV27 CASSPRVGGTDTQYF
TRBV29-1 CSAPTLTDQETQYF
TRBV27 CASRAGTGGEPQHF
TRBV7-8 CASRVLAGHTANTGELFF
TRBV4-1 CASSHGQAGNYGYTF